This T cell receptor (beta chain) was obtained from a study of T cell responses to AZD1222 COVID-19 vaccine. Data came from immunoSEQ multiplex PCR; TCRdb stores just in-frame clones and leaves some out. The table records about 190,000 clones, 80% to 90% of them present only once. Trimming removed 3 bases at V and 8 bases at J, with 9 bases between. The germline V gene encodes CDR1 SGHRS and CDR2 YFSETQ. This CDR3 contains 13 residues. The source material was peripheral blood, sampled on day 0 of AZD1222 vaccination. This TCR was recovered from an adult in good health. This sequence joins TRBV5-1 and TRBJ1-6, with D uncertain. CDR3 bases: TGCGCCAGCAGCTCCGGACGGGATTCACCCCTCCACTTT. Protein: CASSSGRDSPLHF. Variable domain in full (rest from reference TRBV5-1 and TRBJ1-6): KAGVTQTPRYLIKTRGQQVTLSCSPISGHRSVSWYQQTPGQGLQFLFEYFSETQRNKGNFPGRFSGRQFSNSRSEMNVSTLELGDSALYLCASSSGRDSPLHFGNGTRLTVT.